The sequence of this T cell receptor beta chain was determined in a study of spatial heterogeneity in lung cancer. Across the whole study: Mean representation of each unique TCR and UMI combination in the raw reads exceeded ten occurrences.

Broader study findings: Counts that tracked tumor mutation counts were those of expanded intratumoral alpha and beta TCRs.

Each molecule of TCR cDNA was tagged with one unique molecular identifier. TCRdb re-called the 5' RACE reads through MiXCR, storing one row per CDR3 protein. Among 5,500 to 9,000 distinct CDR3 sequences listed, 10% to 15% were seen once. Germline CDR1 MNHEY, CDR2 SMNVEV (reference sequence). The V segment lost 6 bases and the J segment 7 bases; nucleotides outside the gene matches: 6. This CDR3 region has 13 residues. This clonotype is categorized as medium-sized. Its antigen is unknown. Time point here: sample taken at primary tumor resection. Tumor, nontumor lung or frozen PBMC supplied whole RNA, sequenced without sorting.

The rearrangement joins TRBV27 to TRBJ2-5; TRBD1 agrees at 9 bases. The sample consisted of lung tumor tissue, taken at surgery. This receptor was identified in a male donor with early-stage non-small cell lung cancer. CDR3 nucleotides: TGTGCCAGCAGGCGCGACAGGGGGGTGACCCAGTACTTC. As protein: CASRRDRGVTQYF.